A single sample is the source of the 14 T cell receptor beta chains below, sequenced in a study of beta chain features in type 1 diabetes. The study reverse transcribed the entire isolated RNA, so it sequenced expressed TCRB transcripts. Sequenced by immunoSEQ multiplex PCR; TCRdb stores in-frame clones only, minus some. The data contain 810,000 or so clones, about a sixth of them singletons. The sample consisted of naive CD4+ T cells from blood. The receptors originated from a woman between 18 and 30 years old in good health.

This clone was detected only a few times. The rearrangement links TRBV5-6 to TRBJ2-3; D remains unclear. The CDR3 totals 17 residues. Germline V CDR1 and CDR2: SGHDT, YYEEEE. Trimming stripped 4 bases from V and 3 bases from J, with 21 bases between. Here the CDR3 reads CASSIGPPGPGTDTQYF. Written as DNA, the CDR3 is TGTGCCAGCAGCATAGGCCCCCCGGGCCCCGGGACAGATACGCAGTATTTT.

The rearrangement joins TRBV4-2 to TRBJ2-7; possibly TRBD1 for D (6 bases). The CDR3 is made up of 13 amino acids. The germline gives CDR1 LGHNA, CDR2 YNFKEQ. V was pared by 1 base and J by 5 bases, with 9 bases between. The CDR3: CASSQAGENEQYF. In nucleotides, the CDR3 is TGTGCCAGCAGCCAAGCAGGGGAAAACGAGCAGTACTTC.

The genes are TRBV11-2 and TRBJ2-1, with D perhaps matching TRBD2 (5 bases). Trimming took 11 bases from V and 1 from J, leaving 18 bases between them. The CDR3 has 15 residues. Germline loops: CDR1 SGHAT, CDR2 FQNNGV. Written as DNA, the CDR3 is TGTGCCGTTACAACGGGGAGCGCTTCCTACAATGAGCAGTTCTTC. It is translated as CAVTTGSASYNEQFF. Based on the CDR3 plus reference TRBV11-2 and TRBJ2-1, the full variable domain is EAGVAQSPRYKIIEKRQSVAFWCNPISGHATLYWYQQILGQGPKLLIQFQNNGVVDDSQLPKDRFSAERLKGVDSTLKIQPAKLEDSAVYLCAVTTGSASYNEQFFGPGTRLTVL.

The rearrangement uses TRBV5-4 and TRBJ2-5; D may be TRBD1 or TRBD2 (5 bases each). CDR1 is SGHNT, CDR2 YYREEE, per germline (reference sequence). The CDR3 has 15 amino acids. V gave up 1 base and J gave up 3 bases, with 13 bases separating them. The CDR3 is CASSLLDLGEETQYF. In nucleotides, the CDR3 is TGTGCCAGCAGCTTGTTGGACTTAGGGGAAGAGACCCAGTACTTC.

The chain employs TRBV29-1 and TRBJ2-5; 11 bases are a match to TRBD2. The CDR3 is made up of 14 amino acids. Per germline, CDR1 SQVTM and CDR2 ANQGSEA. The V gene end was trimmed by 7 bases and the J gene end by 5 bases; junction bases not matched to a gene: 9. The CDR3 DNA reads TGCAGCGCTAGTAGCGGGAGGGCTGGGGAGACCCAGTACTTC. Residues: CSASSGRAGETQYF. The complete variable domain, with remaining parts taken from reference TRBV29-1 and TRBJ2-5, reads SAVISQKPSRDICQRGTSLTIQCQVDSQVTMMFWYRQQPGQSLTLIATANQGSEATYESGFVIDKFPISRPNLTFSTLTVSNMSPEDSSIYLCSASSGRAGETQYFGPGTRLLVL.

V usage is TRBV14 and J usage is TRBJ2-7, with a weak D call TRBD1 (6 bases). Trimming stripped 4 bases from V and 3 bases from J, with 10 bases between. From germline, CDR1 is SGHDN and CDR2 FVKESK. The CDR3 spans 13 residues. The CDR3 sequence: CASSRDTNYEQYF. As DNA, the CDR3 is TGTGCCAGCAGCCGGGACACTAACTACGAGCAGTACTTC. Looking up the rest from reference TRBV14 and TRBJ2-7 gives the full variable domain: EAGVTQFPSHSVIEKGQTVTLRCDPISGHDNLYWYRRVMGKEIKFLLHFVKESKQDESGMPNNRFLAERTGGTYSTLKVQPAELEDSGVYFCASSRDTNYEQYFGPGTRLTVT.

This clone was seen a handful of times. The rearrangement links TRBV5-4 to TRBJ2-7, with 15 bases aligning to TRBD2. Looked up from germline, CDR1 is SGHNT and CDR2 is YYREEE (reference sequence). This CDR3 contains 17 residues. V lost 4 bases, J lost 5 bases, and 10 bases stayed unmatched. CDR3 nucleotide sequence: TGTGCCAGCAGCCCGGGACTAGCGGGAGGACGTTGGAACGAGCAGTACTTC. Translating gives CASSPGLAGGRWNEQYF.

In its sample, this clone was seen a few times. The chain is built from TRBV19 and TRBJ1-5, with TRBD1 matching over 9 bases. V lost 6 bases to trimming and J lost 2 bases; unmatched junction nucleotides: 8. The germline V gene has CDR1 LNHDA and CDR2 SQIVND (reference sequence). This CDR3 is 16 amino acids long. In DNA, the CDR3 is TGTGCCAGTAGACCGGGACAGGGTCGGGGCAATCAGCCCCAGCATTTT. Translating it yields CASRPGQGRGNQPQHF.

This clone was picked up a small number of times. The sample has other DNA sequences that encode this CDR3 too. The chain joins TRBV7-2 to TRBJ2-5; 7 bases are a match to TRBD1. The tail of the sequence fits TRBJ2-7 better, so the J call may be wrong. In germline, CDR1 is SGHTA, CDR2 FQGNSA. The CDR3 runs 12 residues. The DNA for the CDR3 is TGTGCCAGCAGCTCGGACAGGTACGAGCAGTACTTC. Translating gives CASSSDRYEQYF.

This clone was counted a few times. The chain recombines TRBV7-2 with TRBJ2-7, with 14 nucleotides matching TRBD2. Germline trimming cut 5 bases from V and 2 bases from J; bases unmatched to any gene: 8. Germline CDR1 reads SGHTA; CDR2 reads FQGNSA. The CDR3 covers 17 residues. For the CDR3, the DNA is TGTGCCAGCAGCCCGGGACTAGCGGGAGAAAGGGCCTACGAGCAGTACTTC. Its translation: CASSPGLAGERAYEQYF.

This clone was found a few times. The J gene is TRBJ1-2, the V gene TRBV5-5; the match to TRBD1 covers 8 bases. There are 18 residues in the CDR3. Trimming at V came to 4 bases and at J to 2 bases, leaving 16 bases not matched to a gene. Per the germline V gene, CDR1 is SGHKS and CDR2 is YYEKEE (reference sequence). CDR3 protein: CASSPIPRGLIANYGYTF. CDR3 nucleotides: TGTGCCAGCAGCCCCATTCCCAGGGGGCTGATTGCCAACTATGGCTACACCTTC.

This chain connects TRBV7-9 to TRBJ2-6; TRBD1 agrees at 11 bases. The J segment lost 2 bases and the V segment lost 4 bases, leaving 1 base of the junction unmatched. The CDR3 contains 16 residues. Germline-derived CDR1 and CDR2 are SEHNR and FQNEAQ (reference sequence). In DNA form, the CDR3 reads TGTGCCAGCAGCTGGGGACAGGGGGCTGGGGCCAACGTCCTGACTTTC. Translated, it gives CASSWGQGAGANVLTF.

This clone was found a few times. This chain connects TRBV15 to TRBJ2-7, with D maybe TRBD1 (6 bases). With 5 bases removed from V and 2 bases from J, the gap between germline ends came to 13 bases. Germline CDR1 and CDR2: LNHNV and YYDKDF (reference sequence). This CDR3 comprises 14 residues. CDR3 residues: CATSRTRDTYEQYF. The CDR3 bases are TGTGCCACCAGCCGGACACGGGACACCTACGAGCAGTACTTC. The entire variable domain, with the rest obtained from reference TRBV15 and TRBJ2-7, is as follows: DAMVIQNPRYQVTQFGKPVTLSCSQTLNHNVMYWYQQKSSQAPKLLFHYYDKDFNNEADTPDNFQSRRPNTSFCFLDIRSPGLGDTAMYLCATSRTRDTYEQYFGPGTRLTVT.

The V and J genes are TRBV11-2 and TRBJ2-1, with a tentative D call TRBD2 (5 bases). Germline V CDR1 and CDR2: SGHAT, FQNNGV. The V and J ends lost 4 bases and 0 bases respectively, with 10 bases between them. The CDR3 runs 15 residues. The CDR3 spells CASSYSASSYNEQFF. The CDR3 DNA follows: TGTGCCAGCAGCTATAGCGCTAGCTCCTACAATGAGCAGTTCTTC.